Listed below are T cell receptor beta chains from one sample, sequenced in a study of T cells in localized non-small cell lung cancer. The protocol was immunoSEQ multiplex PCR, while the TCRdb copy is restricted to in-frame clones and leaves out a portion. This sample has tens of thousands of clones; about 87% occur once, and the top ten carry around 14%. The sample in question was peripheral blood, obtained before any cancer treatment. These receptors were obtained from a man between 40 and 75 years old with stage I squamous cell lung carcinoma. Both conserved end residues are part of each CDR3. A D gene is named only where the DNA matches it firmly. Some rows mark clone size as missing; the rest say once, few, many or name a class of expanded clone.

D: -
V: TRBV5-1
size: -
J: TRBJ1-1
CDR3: CASRRGGQGTEAFF
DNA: TGCGCCAGCAGGCGCGGGGGGCAGGGAACTGAAGCTTTCTTT

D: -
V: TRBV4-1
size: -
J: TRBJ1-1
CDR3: CASSQPRGSGNTEAFF
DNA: TGCGCCAGCAGCCAACCGCGGGGCAGTGGGAACACTGAAGCTTTCTTT

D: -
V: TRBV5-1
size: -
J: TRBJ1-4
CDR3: CASSLAGMENEKLFF
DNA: TGCGCCAGCAGCTTGGCAGGGATGGAAAATGAAAAACTGTTTTTT

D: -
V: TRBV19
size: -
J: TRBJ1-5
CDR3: CASMGATVSNQPQHF
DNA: TGTGCCAGTATGGGAGCGACGGTTAGCAATCAGCCCCAGCATTTT

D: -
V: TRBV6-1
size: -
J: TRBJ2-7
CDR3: CAVRESTSYEQYF
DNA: TGTGCCGTCCGGGAGAGTACCTCCTACGAGCAGTACTTC

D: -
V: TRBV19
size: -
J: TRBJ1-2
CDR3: CASRMDSLYGYTF
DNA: TGTGCCAGTAGGATGGACAGCCTCTATGGCTACACCTTC

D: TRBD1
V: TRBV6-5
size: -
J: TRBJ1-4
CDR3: CASSYNAPTGLKGLFF
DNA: TGTGCCAGCAGTTACAATGCCCCGACAGGGCTCAAGGGACTGTTTTTT

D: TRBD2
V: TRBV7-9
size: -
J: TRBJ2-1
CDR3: CASTTRPSGNNEQFF
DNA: TGTGCCAGCACGACAAGGCCTAGCGGCAACAATGAGCAGTTCTTC

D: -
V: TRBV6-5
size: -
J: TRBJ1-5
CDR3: CASSDFYSNQPQHF
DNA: TGTGCCAGCAGTGATTTCTATAGCAATCAGCCCCAGCATTTT

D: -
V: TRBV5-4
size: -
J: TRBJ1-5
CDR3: CASSLGSNQPQHF
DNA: TGTGCCAGCAGCTTGGGAAGCAATCAGCCCCAGCATTTT

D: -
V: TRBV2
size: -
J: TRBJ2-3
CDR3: CASSEGRGRTDTQYF
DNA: TGTGCCAGCAGTGAAGGGAGGGGGCGTACAGATACGCAGTATTTT

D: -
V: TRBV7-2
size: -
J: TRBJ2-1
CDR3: CASSDPGGQFF
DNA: TGTGCCAGCAGCGATCCTGGGGGGCAGTTCTTC

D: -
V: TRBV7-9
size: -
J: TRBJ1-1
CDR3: CASSLARQNTEAFF
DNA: TGTGCCAGCAGCTTAGCTCGGCAGAACACTGAAGCTTTCTTT

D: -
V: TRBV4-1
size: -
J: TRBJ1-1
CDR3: CASSRGGEAFF
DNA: TGCGCCAGCAGTCGAGGGGGTGAAGCTTTCTTT

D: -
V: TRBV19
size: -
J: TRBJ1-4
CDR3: CASSDGLRKGEKLFF
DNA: TGTGCCAGTAGCGACGGGCTCCGAAAAGGAGAAAAACTGTTTTTT

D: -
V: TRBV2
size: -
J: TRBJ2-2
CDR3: CASSGGDTGELFF
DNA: TGTGCCAGCAGTGGTGGCGACACCGGGGAGCTGTTTTTT

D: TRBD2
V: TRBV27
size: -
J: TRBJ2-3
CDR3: CASSQFVGTSGGPSTDTQYF
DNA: TGTGCCAGCAGCCAGTTTGTGGGGACTAGCGGGGGGCCGAGCACAGATACGCAGTATTTT

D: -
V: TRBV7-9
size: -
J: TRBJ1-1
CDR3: CASSLGSRAWNTEAFF
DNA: TGTGCCAGCAGCTTGGGCAGCCGCGCATGGAACACTGAAGCTTTCTTT

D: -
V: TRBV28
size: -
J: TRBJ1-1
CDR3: CASSLTSTGGGGNAFF
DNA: TGTGCCAGCAGTCTCACTTCGACAGGCGGAGGAGGAAATGCTTTCTTT

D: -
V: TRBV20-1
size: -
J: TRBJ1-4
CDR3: CSAPDAEKLFF
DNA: TGCAGTGCCCCGGACGCTGAAAAACTGTTTTTT

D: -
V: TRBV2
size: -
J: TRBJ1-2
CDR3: CASRYSDGYTF
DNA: TGTGCCAGCAGATATTCTGATGGCTACACCTTC

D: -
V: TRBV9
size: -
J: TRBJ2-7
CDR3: CASSVGEGVPYEQYF
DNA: TGTGCCAGCAGCGTAGGGGAGGGGGTTCCCTACGAGCAGTACTTC

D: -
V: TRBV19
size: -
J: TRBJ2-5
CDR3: CASSKTEKLQETQYF
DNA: TGTGCCAGTAGTAAGACAGAGAAATTGCAAGAGACCCAGTACTTC

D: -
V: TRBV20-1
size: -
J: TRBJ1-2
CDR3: CSARGDGYTF
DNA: TGCAGTGCTCGTGGGGATGGCTACACCTTC

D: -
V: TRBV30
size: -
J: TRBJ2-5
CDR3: CAWTSGAETQYF
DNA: TGTGCCTGGACATCGGGAGCAGAGACCCAGTACTTC

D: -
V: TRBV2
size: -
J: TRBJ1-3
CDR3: CASRYRPYSGNTIYF
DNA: TGTGCCAGCAGGTACAGGCCGTACTCTGGAAACACCATATATTTT

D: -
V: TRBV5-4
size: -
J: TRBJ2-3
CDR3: CASSLAGPAEDTQYF
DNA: TGTGCCAGCAGCTTGGCTGGTCCCGCGGAGGATACGCAGTATTTT

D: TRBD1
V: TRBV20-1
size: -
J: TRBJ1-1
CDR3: CSASGGPEAFF
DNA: TGCAGTGCGTCAGGGGGCCCTGAAGCTTTCTTT

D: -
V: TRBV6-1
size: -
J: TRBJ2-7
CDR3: CASSDSGVEQYF
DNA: TGTGCCAGCAGTGATTCGGGGGTCGAGCAGTACTTC

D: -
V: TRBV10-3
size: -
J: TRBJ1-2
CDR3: CAISESGNYGYTF
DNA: TGTGCCATCAGTGAGTCAGGGAACTATGGCTACACCTTC

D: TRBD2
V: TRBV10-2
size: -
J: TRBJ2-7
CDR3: CASSELLAGAYYEQYF
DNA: TGCGCCAGCAGTGAGCTCCTAGCGGGGGCCTACTACGAGCAGTACTTC

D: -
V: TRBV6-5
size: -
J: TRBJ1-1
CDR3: CASSYTGNTEAFF
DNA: TGTGCCAGCAGTTATACAGGTAACACTGAAGCTTTCTTT

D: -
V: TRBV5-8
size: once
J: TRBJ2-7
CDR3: CASSSETYEQYF
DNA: TGTGCCAGCAGCTCCGAAACCTACGAGCAGTACTTC

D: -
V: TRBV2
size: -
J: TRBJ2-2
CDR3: CASSLRRPNTGELFF
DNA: TGTGCCAGCAGTTTAAGACGGCCGAACACCGGGGAGCTGTTTTTT

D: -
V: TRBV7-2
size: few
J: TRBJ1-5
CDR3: CASSLVTGVGPPQHF
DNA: TGTGCCAGCAGCTTAGTTACGGGTGTTGGGCCGCCCCAGCATTTT